This is a list of T cell receptor beta chains from one sample in a study of chemoradiotherapy in HPV16-positive cancers. Profiling relied on immunoSEQ multiplex PCR, and the TCRdb table lists in-frame clones only, not all of them. The repertoire holds some 13,000 clones, with roughly four fifths as singletons. The sample was taken from a patient who underwent chemoradiotherapy. Every receptor here comes from a human donor with HPV-associated anogenital cancer. Both conserved end residues are part of each CDR3. A D gene is named only where the DNA matches it firmly. The size of a clone is reported for some rows only, either as once, few or many, or as a class for expanded clones.

D	size	J	V	DNA	CDR3
NA	NA	TRBJ2-3	TRBV6-1	TGTGCCAGCAGTGAATTGGGGTTTGCAGATACGCAGTATTTT	CASSELGFADTQYF
TRBD1	NA	TRBJ1-2	TRBV18	TGTGCCAGCTCTACCTCAGGGGGCAACTATGGCTACACCTTC	CASSTSGGNYGYTF
TRBD1	NA	TRBJ2-2	TRBV2	TGTGCCAGCATGACAGGGCCGACCGGGGAGCTGTTTTTT	CASMTGPTGELFF
NA	once	TRBJ2-1	TRBV13	TGTGCCAGCAGCTCTCGGGGGCGTGGGGATGAGCAGTTCTTC	CASSSRGRGDEQFF
NA	NA	TRBJ1-1	TRBV2	TGTGCCAGCAGTGCTACAGAACTGAACACTGAAGCTTTCTTT	CASSATELNTEAFF
NA	once	TRBJ2-2	TRBV19	TGTGCCAGTAGTATAGCGAGGGGATACGGGGAGCTGTTTTTT	CASSIARGYGELFF
NA	NA	TRBJ2-5	TRBV19	TGTGCCAGTAGTGTTCCTGGGAAAGAGACCCAGTACTTC	CASSVPGKETQYF
NA	few	TRBJ2-2	TRBV2	TGTGCCAGCAGTGATTCCGGGGAGCTGTTTTTT	CASSDSGELFF
NA	NA	TRBJ1-1	TRBV30	TGTGCCTGGAGCCGGGATCCGAACACTGAAGCTTTCTTT	CAWSRDPNTEAFF
TRBD1	NA	TRBJ2-5	TRBV2	TGTGCCAGCAAGGGGGCTAGAGGAGAGACCCAGTACTTC	CASKGARGETQYF
NA	few	TRBJ1-1	TRBV2	TGTGCCAGCAGTGATGACAGACCCGAAGCTTTCTTT	CASSDDRPEAFF
NA	NA	TRBJ2-5	TRBV6-1	TGTGCCAGCAGTGGGGGGGCAGGACAGCCCTCCCAAGAGACCCAGTACTTC	CASSGGAGQPSQETQYF
NA	NA	TRBJ1-4	TRBV30	TGTGCCTGGAAATATGCAACTAATGAAAAACTGTTTTTT	CAWKYATNEKLFF
TRBD1	NA	TRBJ2-2	TRBV6-6	TGTGCCAGCAGACGGACAGGGGGAGAGGCCGGGGAGCTGTTTTTT	CASRRTGGEAGELFF
NA	NA	TRBJ2-6	TRBV27	TGTGCCAGCAAAAGAGACAACTCTGGGGCCAACGTCCTGACTTTC	CASKRDNSGANVLTF
TRBD1	NA	TRBJ2-5	TRBV2	TGTGCCAGCAGCGACAGGGCAGAGACCCAGTACTTC	CASSDRAETQYF
TRBD1	NA	TRBJ1-2	TRBV7-2	TGTGCCAGCAGCTTCGAGTGGGACAGCTATGGCTACACCTTC	CASSFEWDSYGYTF
NA	NA	TRBJ1-2	TRBV5-5	TGTGCCAGCAGCTTTACGACAGACAAAACGGACTATGGCTACACCTTC	CASSFTTDKTDYGYTF
TRBD1	NA	TRBJ1-2	TRBV9	TGTGCCAGCAGCACGAGGGACAGCCATGGCTACACCTTC	CASSTRDSHGYTF
NA	NA	TRBJ2-1	TRBV13	TGTGCCAGCAGCGGATTCTCCGGGACTGGTTTGAGCTCCTACAATGAGCAGTTCTTC	CASSGFSGTGLSSYNEQFF
TRBD2	NA	TRBJ2-3	TRBV5-1	TGCGCCAGCAGCCCCGGACTAGCGCCCAGCACAGATACGCAGTATTTT	CASSPGLAPSTDTQYF
NA	NA	TRBJ1-2	TRBV30	TGTGCCTGGAGCAAGACCCCTTTTTCTGGCTACACCTTC	CAWSKTPFSGYTF
NA	once	TRBJ1-4	TRBV25-1	TGTGCCAGCAGTGAATTTGGGGCGTTAAAACTGTTTTTT	CASSEFGALKLFF
TRBD2	NA	TRBJ2-3	TRBV4-2	TGTGCCAGCAGCCAAGAGATAGGGAGGGAGGTCGATACGCAGTATTTT	CASSQEIGREVDTQYF
NA	NA	TRBJ1-1	TRBV5-1	TGCGCCAGCAGCTTGGTTGAGGAGAACACTGAAGCTTTCTTT	CASSLVEENTEAFF
NA	NA	TRBJ2-5	TRBV9	TGTGCCAGCAGCGTAAGGGGCGGTGGGGGGCGTGGGGAGACCCAGTACTTC	CASSVRGGGGRGETQYF
TRBD2	NA	TRBJ2-1	TRBV11-1	TGTGCCAGCAGCTGGTTTGTGGGCGGGGGGAATGAGCAGTTCTTC	CASSWFVGGGNEQFF
TRBD1	NA	TRBJ2-7	TRBV19	TGTGCCAGTAGTCCCCAGGGGGCTTACGAGCAGTACTTC	CASSPQGAYEQYF
NA	NA	TRBJ1-3	TRBV7-9	TGTGCCAGCAGCTTCGCAAGCGCCTCTGGAAACACCATATATTTT	CASSFASASGNTIYF
NA	NA	TRBJ2-7	TRBV11-2	TGTGCCAGCAGCTTAGATTGGGAAGGGAACGAGCAGTACTTC	CASSLDWEGNEQYF
TRBD1	NA	TRBJ1-2	TRBV2	TGTGCCAGCAACCGAGACAGGGATCAGGGCTACACCTTC	CASNRDRDQGYTF
NA	NA	TRBJ2-7	TRBV2	TGTGCCAGCGGGGACGGGAATACCTACGAGCAGTACTTC	CASGDGNTYEQYF
NA	NA	TRBJ2-6	TRBV5-4	TGTGCCGCCGCTGGGGGCTCTGGGGCCAACGTCCTGACTTTC	CAAAGGSGANVLTF
NA	NA	TRBJ1-1	TRBV6-6	TGTGCCAGCACCGGCCGGGGAGACCGAACTCTAGCTTTCTTT	CASTGRGDRTLAFF
TRBD1	NA	TRBJ1-6	TRBV7-2	TGTGCCAGCAGGGGCGGGACAGGGGGCTGGGCACCCCTCCACTTT	CASRGGTGGWAPLHF
NA	NA	TRBJ2-1	TRBV20-1	TGCAGTGCTAGTGGGCAGTTCTTC	CSASGQFF
TRBD1	NA	TRBJ1-5	TRBV6-5	TGTGCCAGCAATCCCATCAGGGGGCTGTCTCAGCCCCAGCATTTT	CASNPIRGLSQPQHF
NA	NA	TRBJ2-3	TRBV19	TGTGCCAGTAGTACTGACGGAGTAAGCACAGATACGCAGTATTTT	CASSTDGVSTDTQYF
NA	NA	TRBJ1-1	TRBV7-8	TGTGCCAGCACCACTTACAGTAAGAGCACTGAAGCTTTCTTT	CASTTYSKSTEAFF
NA	NA	TRBJ2-2	TRBV7-3	TGTGCCAGCAGCTTAGGGGACCCTACTACCCCTGCGAACACCGGGGAGCTGTTTTTT	CASSLGDPTTPANTGELFF
NA	few	TRBJ1-5	TRBV19	TGTGCCAGTAGCCTCCCTAGCAATCAGCCCCAGCATTTT	CASSLPSNQPQHF
TRBD1	NA	TRBJ1-3	TRBV6-1	TGTGCCAGCAGTGTAGCGACAGGGACCGTTATAGGAAACACCATATATTTT	CASSVATGTVIGNTIYF
TRBD1	NA	TRBJ1-5	TRBV29-1	TGCAGCGTGGGACAGGGTAATAATCAGCCCCAGCATTTT	CSVGQGNNQPQHF
NA	NA	TRBJ2-7	TRBV5-1	TGCGCCAGCAGACCCGGGGTAGATTACGAGCAGTACTTC	CASRPGVDYEQYF
NA	NA	TRBJ2-7	TRBV4-1	TGCGCCAGCAGCGAAGGGACCGTTGGCTACGAGCAGTACTTC	CASSEGTVGYEQYF
NA	NA	TRBJ1-3	TRBV2	TGTGCCAGCACGCGAGGATACCTCTCTGGAAACACCATATATTTT	CASTRGYLSGNTIYF
NA	NA	TRBJ2-2	TRBV7-9	TGTGCCAGCAGCTTAGGTGCTACCGGGGAGCTGTTTTTT	CASSLGATGELFF
TRBD2	NA	TRBJ2-1	TRBV7-2	TGTGCCAGCACCGAGGATAGCGGGGGACCTTACAATGAGCAGTTCTTC	CASTEDSGGPYNEQFF
NA	NA	TRBJ1-2	TRBV13	TGTGCCAGCAGCTTAGGCAGGGCCGACTATGGCTACACCTTC	CASSLGRADYGYTF
NA	NA	TRBJ2-5	TRBV5-6	TGTGCCAGCAGCTTGGAATGGGCCAGGGGAGAGACCCAGTACTTC	CASSLEWARGETQYF
NA	NA	TRBJ2-7	TRBV6-5	TGTGCCAGCAGCCCCCTCATCCCGGGTCACCAGTACTTC	CASSPLIPGHQYF
TRBD2	NA	TRBJ2-7	TRBV19	TGTGCCAGTAGTGTCCCGGGGGGAAGCTACGAGCAGTACTTC	CASSVPGGSYEQYF
NA	NA	TRBJ2-3	TRBV5-4	TGTGCCAGCAGCCCGGGTCGAGGGAGCACAGATACGCAGTATTTT	CASSPGRGSTDTQYF
NA	NA	TRBJ2-7	TRBV28	TGTGCCAGCAGTGCCGGACCGTACGAGCAGTACTTC	CASSAGPYEQYF
TRBD1	NA	TRBJ1-2	TRBV29-1	TGCAGCGGTGGACAGGGACATGGCTACACCTTC	CSGGQGHGYTF
NA	NA	TRBJ2-3	TRBV5-8	TGTGCCAGCAGCTGGGGGCAGGGTGGAATTGATACGCAGTATTTT	CASSWGQGGIDTQYF
NA	NA	TRBJ2-3	TRBV5-8	TGTGCCAGCAGCTCGCTACTAGAGGCGGCAGATACGCAGTATTTT	CASSSLLEAADTQYF